The 9 T cell receptor beta chains reported below all come from one sample, sequenced in a study of T-cell reconstitution after alpha-beta-depleted transplantation in children. Preparation of the TCRbeta library was carried out with unique molecular identifiers. TCRdb redid the calling of the PCR reads with MiXCR, one entry per CDR3 protein. The repertoire has some 840,000 distinct CDR3 sequences, 16% of them found once; the top ten carry around 5%. The material sequenced was PBMCs, mostly from graft donor cells, taken 360 days after TCRalphabeta/CD19-depleted stem cell transplant. These receptors all stem from a male patient aged 10 to 17 who had a stem cell transplant for acute lymphoblastic leukemia, so the T cells may come from the graft donor.

Only a few counts were recorded for this clonotype. The chain uses TRBV19 and TRBJ2-2; TRBD2 matches 12 bases. In germline, CDR1 is LNHDA, CDR2 SQIVND (reference sequence). With 7 bases clipped from V and 7 bases from J, the junction kept 13 bases outside the gene matches. This CDR3 has 17 residues. CDR3 residues: CASTNAGLAGGNGELFF. The CDR3 bases are TGTGCCAGTACCAATGCCGGTCTAGCGGGAGGGAACGGGGAGCTGTTTTTT.

The sample holds a few counts of this clonotype. The V gene is TRBV24-1, the J gene TRBJ2-3; D is unresolved. V gave up 3 bases and J gave up 2 bases, with 11 bases separating them. Germline values: CDR1 KGHDR, CDR2 SFDVKD. CDR3 length: 15 amino acids. CDR3 DNA: TGTGCCACCAGTGATAAGGTAGGACCCACAGATACGCAGTATTTT. Protein: CATSDKVGPTDTQYF.

The J gene is TRBJ1-1, the V gene TRBV21-1; no check of the table's D call, TRBD1, against the DNA was made. TRBV21-1 is a known pseudogene. This CDR3 is 13 amino acids long. The CDR3, as DNA: TGTGCCCCAACAGGGGGCAGGATTACTGAAGCTTTCTTT. Its translation: CAPTGGRITEAFF.

This clonotype was seen only a few times. V and J are TRBV5-1 and TRBJ1-4; the match to TRBD1 covers 8 bases. V lost 4 bases to trimming and J lost 13 bases; unmatched junction nucleotides: 15. CDR1 SGHRS and CDR2 YFSETQ come from the germline V gene. CDR3 length: 15 amino acids. The CDR3 DNA is TGCGCCAGCAGCAAACAGGGGGACGAAATAGAGAGACTGTTTTTT. Translated, it gives CASSKQGDEIERLFF.

The chain joins TRBV29-1 to TRBJ1-1; possibly TRBD1 for D (6 bases). The CDR3 has 17 residues. Trimming removed 4 bases at V and 4 bases at J, with 25 bases between. Germline V gene data show CDR1 as SQVTM and CDR2 as ANQGSEA. In DNA, the CDR3 is TGCAGCGTTGTAGATGGAAGGGGGTTACCCCCGGCCACTGAAGCTTTCTTT. Translating gives CSVVDGRGLPPATEAFF.

This rearrangement joins TRBV7-9 to TRBJ1-4; 10 bases fit TRBD1. Trimming cost V 4 bases and J 7 bases; bases outside gene matches: 9. The CDR3 totals 16 residues. Germline CDR1 reads SEHNR; CDR2 reads FQNEAQ (reference sequence). CDR3 sequence: CASSSTGGLVVEKLFF. CDR3 nucleotides: TGTGCCAGCAGCTCGACAGGGGGCCTGGTAGTTGAAAAACTGTTTTTT.

V usage is TRBV7-2 and J usage is TRBJ2-3; maybe TRBD2 (6 bases). CDR1 SGHTA and CDR2 FQGNSA come from the germline V gene. Trimming took 5 bases from V and 3 from J, leaving 18 bases between them. The CDR3 loop spans 16 amino acids. CDR3 coding DNA: TGTGCCAGCAGCCCCCCACTGGCGGGAAGGACAGATACGCAGTATTTT. Its translation: CASSPPLAGRTDTQYF.

V is TRBV5-1 and J is TRBJ1-2, with D possibly being TRBD1 (6 bases). The CDR3 runs 14 residues. Trimming shortened V by 3 bases and J by 4 bases, and 13 bases separated the two germline ends. Germline CDR1 and CDR2: SGHRS and YFSETQ. This chain's CDR3 is CASSSDSDIYGYTF. The CDR3 DNA follows: TGCGCCAGCAGCTCGGACAGTGACATCTATGGCTACACCTTC.

The rearrangement uses TRBV20-1 and TRBJ2-1; 8 nucleotides line up with TRBD1. Germline V lookup: CDR1 DFQATT, CDR2 SNEGSKA (reference sequence). The trim removed 6 bases at V and 8 bases at J, leaving 9 bases unmatched. The CDR3 runs to 13 residues. CDR3: CSADRGIRDEQFF. CDR3 nucleotide sequence: TGCAGTGCAGACAGGGGAATAAGGGATGAGCAGTTCTTC.